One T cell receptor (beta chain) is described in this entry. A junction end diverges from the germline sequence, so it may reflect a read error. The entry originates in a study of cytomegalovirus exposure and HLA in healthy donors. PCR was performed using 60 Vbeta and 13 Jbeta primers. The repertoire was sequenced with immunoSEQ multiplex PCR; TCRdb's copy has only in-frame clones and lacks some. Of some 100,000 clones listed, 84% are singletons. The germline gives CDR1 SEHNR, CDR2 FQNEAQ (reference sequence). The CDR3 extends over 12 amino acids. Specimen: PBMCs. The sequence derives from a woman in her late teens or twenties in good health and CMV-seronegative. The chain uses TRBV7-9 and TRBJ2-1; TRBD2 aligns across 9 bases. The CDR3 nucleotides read TGTTCCAGCAGTTTCGGACTAGCGGAGCAGTTCTTC. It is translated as CSSSFGLAEQFF.